Listed below are T cell receptor beta chains from one sample, sequenced in a study of beta chain features in type 1 diabetes. TCRdb's table, derived via immunoSEQ multiplex PCR, lists solely in-frame clones and lacks some. The sample carries 680,000 or so clones, around a sixth recorded once. Sequencing used naive CD4+ T cells from blood. The receptors derive from a man in his late teens or twenties in good health. Each CDR3 is given with its conserved first and last residue. D genes are given only for firm matches. Clone size is shown for a subset of rows, as once, few, many or a class of expanded clone.

size	D	V	J	CDR3	DNA
few	-	TRBV7-3	TRBJ2-1	CASSLAGEQFF	TGTGCCAGCAGCTTAGCCGGAGAGCAGTTCTTC
few	TRBD1	TRBV9	TRBJ1-1	CASSAKDRVINQMNTEAFF	TGTGCCAGCAGCGCGAAAGACAGGGTAATAAATCAAATGAACACTGAAGCTTTCTTT
-	-	TRBV9	TRBJ1-2	CASSPLQGGGYTF	TGTGCCAGCAGCCCCCTCCAGGGTGGAGGCTACACCTTC
few	-	TRBV28	TRBJ2-3	CASSLPGAASTDTQYF	TGTGCCAGCAGTTTACCGGGGGCAGCTAGCACAGATACGCAGTATTTT
once	-	TRBV5-1	TRBJ2-4	CASSPRTEAKNIQYF	TGCGCCAGCAGCCCGAGGACTGAAGCCAAAAACATTCAGTACTTC
few	-	TRBV4-1	TRBJ2-2	CASSQGLAGINTGELFF	TGCGCCAGCAGCCAAGGTTTGGCAGGGATTAACACCGGGGAGCTGTTTTTT
-	-	TRBV20-1	TRBJ1-2	CSVSRHYGYTF	TGCAGTGTATCCCGGCACTATGGCTACACCTTC
few	-	TRBV4-2	TRBJ2-3	CASSQAIKETVSTDTQYF	TGTGCCAGCAGCCAAGCAATTAAAGAGACGGTTAGCACAGATACGCAGTATTTT
-	TRBD2	TRBV19	TRBJ2-3	CASGAGDTDTQYF	TGTGCCAGTGGAGCGGGAGACACAGATACGCAGTATTTT
-	-	TRBV27	TRBJ1-5	CASRPLEDNQPQHF	TGTGCCAGCAGGCCTTTGGAGGACAATCAGCCCCAGCATTTT
few	-	TRBV7-9	TRBJ2-5	CASSPLGQPQETQYF	TGTGCCAGCAGCCCCTTAGGACAGCCCCAAGAGACCCAGTACTTC
few	-	TRBV15	TRBJ1-2	CATSREGGYTF	TGTGCCACCAGCAGAGAGGGTGGCTACACCTTC
few	-	TRBV10-3	TRBJ1-2	CAIRWGINYGYTF	TGTGCCATCAGATGGGGGATTAACTATGGCTACACCTTC
-	-	TRBV19	TRBJ2-2	CASSYREWNTGELFF	TGTGCCAGTAGTTACAGGGAGTGGAACACCGGGGAGCTGTTTTTT
-	-	TRBV7-6	TRBJ2-7	CASSLGLGFYEQYF	TGTGCCAGCAGCTTAGGGTTAGGGTTCTACGAGCAGTACTTC
-	-	TRBV5-1	TRBJ1-1	CASSLRSHMGAEAFF	TGCGCCAGCAGCTTGAGATCCCACATGGGCGCTGAAGCTTTCTTT
few	TRBD1	TRBV28	TRBJ2-1	CASSSGQHNEQFF	TGTGCCAGCAGTTCGGGACAGCACAATGAGCAGTTCTTC
few	-	TRBV12-2	TRBJ1-1	CASRTYPGVNTEAFF	TGTGCAAGTCGCACCTACCCCGGGGTGAACACTGAAGCTTTCTTT
many	-	TRBV4-3	TRBJ2-1	CASSQERMVEQFF	TGCGCCAGCAGCCAAGAAAGGATGGTTGAGCAGTTCTTC
-	TRBD2	TRBV4-1	TRBJ2-3	CASSLVSGVTDTQYF	TGCGCCAGCAGCCTGGTTAGCGGGGTAACAGATACGCAGTATTTT
-	TRBD1	TRBV6-5	TRBJ2-7	CASSYPGQVYEQYF	TGTGCCAGCAGCTATCCGGGACAGGTTTACGAGCAGTACTTC
few	-	TRBV6-5	TRBJ2-7	CASSYREYEQYF	TGTGCCAGCAGTTATCGGGAGTACGAGCAGTACTTC
-	TRBD1	TRBV19	TRBJ2-4	CASREGQGAKNIQYF	TGTGCCAGTAGAGAGGGACAGGGAGCCAAAAACATTCAGTACTTC
few	-	TRBV7-2	TRBJ1-5	CASSVTGNSNQPQHF	TGTGCCAGCAGCGTCACCGGGAACAGCAATCAGCCCCAGCATTTT
-	TRBD2	TRBV2	TRBJ2-1	CASRVLAGAYNEQFF	TGTGCCAGCAGGGTACTAGCGGGGGCTTACAATGAGCAGTTCTTC
few	-	TRBV4-3	TRBJ2-1	CASSQAQLSYNEQFF	TGCGCCAGCAGCCAAGCACAGTTGTCCTACAATGAGCAGTTCTTC
-	-	TRBV9	TRBJ2-7	CASSVDLQAYEQYF	TGTGCCAGCAGCGTCGACCTGCAAGCCTACGAGCAGTACTTC
few	TRBD1	TRBV7-3	TRBJ2-2	CASSPRQGVNTGELFF	TGTGCCAGCAGCCCGCGACAGGGGGTGAACACCGGGGAGCTGTTTTTT
-	-	TRBV29-1	TRBJ2-7	CSVGGETYEQYF	TGCAGCGTTGGGGGCGAAACCTACGAGCAGTACTTC
few	TRBD2	TRBV5-1	TRBJ2-1	CASSIRLAGLTDEQFF	TGCGCCAGCAGCATAAGACTAGCGGGCCTAACGGATGAGCAGTTCTTC
few	TRBD2	TRBV10-3	TRBJ2-3	CAIGAGGPNTQYF	TGTGCCATCGGAGCGGGGGGGCCTAATACGCAGTATTTT
-	TRBD2	TRBV2	TRBJ2-3	CASNLAGRTDTQYF	TGTGCCAGCAACCTAGCGGGGCGCACAGATACGCAGTATTTT
-	-	TRBV19	TRBJ2-5	CASRSWGQETQYF	TGTGCCAGTAGGTCGTGGGGGCAGGAGACCCAGTACTTC
few	TRBD1	TRBV14	TRBJ2-4	CASSQPGQGAKNIQYF	TGTGCCAGCAGCCAACCCGGACAGGGGGCCAAAAACATTCAGTACTTC
few	TRBD2	TRBV28	TRBJ2-1	CASSFYGRYISYNEQFF	TGTGCCAGCAGTTTTTACGGGAGGTATATCTCCTACAATGAGCAGTTCTTC
few	-	TRBV29-1	TRBJ2-7	CSVALGLNYEQYF	TGCAGCGTCGCCCTGGGACTGAACTACGAGCAGTACTTC
-	-	TRBV5-1	TRBJ2-6	CASSLNRRDLTGANVLTF	TGCGCCAGCAGCTTGAATCGGCGGGATCTAACTGGGGCCAACGTCCTGACTTTC
few	TRBD1	TRBV5-4	TRBJ1-1	CASSPRGRQWLNTEAFF	TGTGCCAGCAGCCCCAGGGGGCGTCAATGGCTGAACACTGAAGCTTTCTTT
few	-	TRBV18	TRBJ1-5	CASSPATNQPQHF	TGTGCCAGCTCACCAGCGACTAATCAGCCCCAGCATTTT
-	TRBD1	TRBV28	TRBJ1-2	CASSMGQGFGYTF	TGTGCCAGCAGCATGGGACAGGGGTTCGGCTACACCTTC